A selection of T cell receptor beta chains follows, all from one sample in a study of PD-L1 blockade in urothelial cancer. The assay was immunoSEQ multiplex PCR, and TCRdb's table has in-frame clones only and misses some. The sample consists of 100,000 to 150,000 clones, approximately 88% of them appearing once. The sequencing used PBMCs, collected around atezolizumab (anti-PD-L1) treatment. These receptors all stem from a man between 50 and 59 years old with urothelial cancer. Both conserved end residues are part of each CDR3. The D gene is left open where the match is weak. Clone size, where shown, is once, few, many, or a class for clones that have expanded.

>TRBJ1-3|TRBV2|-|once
CASRGQLGSGNTIYF
TGTGCCAGCCGAGGTCAGTTGGGCTCTGGAAACACCATATATTTT
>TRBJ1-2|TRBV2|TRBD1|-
CASKTDREYGYTF
TGTGCCAGCAAGACGGACAGGGAGTATGGCTACACCTTC
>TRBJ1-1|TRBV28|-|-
CASSTTRQLLNTEAFF
TGTGCCAGCAGCACTACCCGGCAGCTCTTGAACACTGAAGCTTTCTTT
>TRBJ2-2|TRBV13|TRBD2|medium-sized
CASSPGGGGQATGELFF
TGTGCCAGCAGCCCTGGCGGGGGGGGCCAGGCCACCGGGGAGCTGTTTTTT
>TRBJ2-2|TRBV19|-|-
CASSRGQANTGELFF
TGTGCCAGTAGTAGGGGACAAGCGAACACCGGGGAGCTGTTTTTT
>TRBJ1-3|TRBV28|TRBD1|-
CASITTGGGNTIYF
TGTGCCAGCATTACGACAGGGGGAGGAAACACCATATATTTT
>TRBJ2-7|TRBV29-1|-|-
CSVVTGSYEQYF
TGCAGCGTTGTCACAGGGTCTTACGAGCAGTACTTC
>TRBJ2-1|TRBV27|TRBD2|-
CASSLIGGDGVAGQFF
TGTGCCAGCAGTTTGATAGGTGGGGACGGGGTAGCGGGGCAGTTCTTC
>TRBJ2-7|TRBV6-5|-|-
CATDFNSRQYF
TGTGCCACCGATTTCAACAGTAGGCAGTACTTC
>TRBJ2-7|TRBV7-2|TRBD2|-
CASSPPLAGIWQYF
TGTGCCAGCAGCCCCCCGCTAGCGGGAATCTGGCAGTACTTC
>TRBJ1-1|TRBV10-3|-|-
CAIGTGISTEAFF
TGTGCCATCGGCACAGGGATAAGCACTGAAGCTTTCTTT
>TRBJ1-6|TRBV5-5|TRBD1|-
CASNQVAGQGNSPLHF
TGTGCCAGCAACCAGGTAGCGGGACAGGGGAATTCACCCCTCCACTTT